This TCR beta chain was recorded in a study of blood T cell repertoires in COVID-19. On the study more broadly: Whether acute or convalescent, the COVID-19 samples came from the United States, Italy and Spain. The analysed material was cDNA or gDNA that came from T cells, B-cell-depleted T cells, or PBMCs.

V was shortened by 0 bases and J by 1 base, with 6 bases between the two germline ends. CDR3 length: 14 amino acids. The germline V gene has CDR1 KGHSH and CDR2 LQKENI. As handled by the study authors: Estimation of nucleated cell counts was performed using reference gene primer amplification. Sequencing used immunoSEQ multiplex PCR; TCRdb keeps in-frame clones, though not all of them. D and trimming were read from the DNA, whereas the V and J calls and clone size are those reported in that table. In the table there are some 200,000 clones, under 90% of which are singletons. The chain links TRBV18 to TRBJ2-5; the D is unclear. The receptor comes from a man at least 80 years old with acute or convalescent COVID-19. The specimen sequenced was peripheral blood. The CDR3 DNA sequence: TGTGCCAGCTCACCACCTTGGGCCCAAGAGACCCAGTACTTC. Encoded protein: CASSPPWAQETQYF.